This T cell receptor (beta chain) was captured by sequencing in a study of naive and memory T cell subsets. Overall study findings and caveats: Naive repertoires, especially CD8, held a few larger clonotypes, possibly memory cells re-expressing CD45RA.

CDR1 LGHNA and CDR2 YNFKEQ come from the germline V gene. CDR3 length: 17 residues. V lost 1 base to trimming and J lost 4 bases, with 16 bases between them. Turning to this clonotype: Its antigen remains unknown.

The beta constant-region primer was an equimolar mix of two oligonucleotides covering TRBC1 and TRBC2. Four rounds of PCR amplified the ligated cDNA using nested alpha and beta constant-region primers plus SP2. TCRdb independently ran MiXCR on the UMI-ligation and nested PCR reads; one entry per CDR3 protein. The sample has around 93,000 distinct CDR3 sequences; roughly 12% are singletons. The gene calls are TRBV4-2 and TRBJ2-2; D perhaps matches TRBD2 (7 bases). The origin of this receptor is a human donor in good health. The specimen sequenced was naive CD4+ T cells from blood. CDR3 nucleotides: TGTGCCAGCAGCCAAGGTGGAGGGGGGGTGAGCACCGGGGAGCTGTTTTTT. This gives the protein CASSQGGGGVSTGELFF.